This TCR beta chain was sequenced during a study of blood T cell repertoires in COVID-19 (dated by TCRdb to about 2020). Context from the whole study: The collaborator samples originated in the United States, Italy and Spain and spanned the acute and convalescent phases of COVID-19. Where available, HLA class I and class II types were obtained from metadata supplied by the sample provider rather than from assay-based typing. The sample metadata nearly always contained a de-identified subject ID, COVID-19 status, age in years and sex. The material from the prospective study consisted of cDNA or gDNA derived from T cells, B-cell-depleted T cells, or PBMCs. The samples were drawn from two sources: the first 160 participants of the ongoing ImmuneRACE study, and over 1,000 subjects contributed by 6 global collaborators. Subjects who had been exposed to COVID-19, were actively infected with it, or had recovered from it provided the deeply sampled blood TCRbeta repertoires that made up the dataset. A freely available public database, intended as a resource for researchers studying the immune response to SARS-CoV-2, is where the repertoires were released. What the research found in general, with its limitations: Clinical and demographic metadata were provided uncurated, with the amount varying by source and participant.

Comments on this clone: The target of this receptor is not known. The input lacks base qualities; no much larger clone sits a single base away.

CDR1 and CDR2, looked up from the germline V gene, are SNHLY and FYNNEI. Taken from cysteine to phenylalanine, the CDR3 has 15 residues. The DNA shown is the 45-base CDR3, in frame from base 1. Relative to germline, V is 2 bases shorter and J is 3 bases shorter, with 10 bases between their ends. TCRbeta CDR3 regions were amplified from genomic DNA using the immunoSEQ Assay, a bias-controlled multiplex PCR. Regarding the original processing steps: The number of nucleated cells in each sample was estimated by amplification of reference gene primers within the assay. Sequence reads were collapsed and filtered to measure the absolute abundance of every unique TCRbeta CDR3 rearrangement. For each sample, productive Simpson clonality was calculated as the square root of Simpson's diversity index across productive rearrangements. Entries here come from immuneACCESS through TCRdb and include only in-frame sequences with V and J called. Some clones fail to appear in such tables; in the studies checked, an unresolved V gene covers under half of the shortfall, and the cause of the remainder is unknown. V, J and clone size are those of that table, while D and trimming were read from the DNA. Counted in this sample were some 80,000 clones; roughly 90% of them appeared once. The top ten clonotypes cover 15% to 20% of the sample.

The collaborating institutions used their own protocols to collect whole blood in K2EDTA tubes. For TCRbeta analysis, collaborators shipped samples as frozen whole blood, isolated PBMCs, or DNA extracted from either of those sample types. This receptor was taken from a woman of 80 years or more with active or convalescent COVID-19. Sample: peripheral blood. The chain uses TRBV2 and TRBJ1-4, with the D gene not clear enough to name. The CDR3 sequence is CASSESGVPNEKLFF. The DNA sequence reads TGTGCCAGCAGTGAATCCGGGGTCCCTAATGAAAAACTGTTTTTT. When the CDR3 is completed using the reference TRBV2 and TRBJ1-4 genes on either side, the full variable domain is EPEVTQTPSHQVTQMGQEVILRCVPISNHLYFYWYRQILGQKVEFLVSFYNNEISEKSEIFDDQFSVERPDGSNFTLKIRSTKLEDSAMYFCASSESGVPNEKLFFGSGTQLSVL.